This TCR beta chain came from a study of beta chain features in type 1 diabetes. One heparinised draw, averaging around 120 mL, was taken per donor. Purity (above 98%) was reached by all sorted populations. This clone turned up a few times. Its target is unknown. The CDR3 contains 14 residues. The trim removed 1 base at V and 9 bases at J, leaving 5 bases unmatched. The germline V gene encodes CDR1 SQVTM and CDR2 ANQGSEA. Reverse transcription of all isolated RNA meant that expressed TCRB transcripts were sequenced. Naive, central memory and regulatory T cell samples yielded about 3.57 million reads on average. The data were produced by immunoSEQ multiplex PCR, yet TCRdb's version contains in-frame clones alone and is incomplete. The repertoire holds roughly 240,000 clones, approximately 24% seen once, with about 0.011% in the top ten. Notes on the study in general: Significant though moderate, a shortening of TCRB CDR3s appeared in all four CD4+ subsets of Type 1 diabetes patients. Patients' naive, central memory and regulatory TCRB repertoires appeared more alike than those of healthy donors.

The clonotype was recovered from a woman in her 30s with type 1 diabetes. Specimen: naive CD4+ T cells from blood. The V call is TRBV29-1, the J call TRBJ2-1; 11 nucleotides align to TRBD2. For the CDR3, the DNA is TGCAGCGTTGAAGTTCCTAGCGGGAGGTTTGAGCAGTTCTTC. Its protein is CSVEVPSGRFEQFF.